These 28 T cell receptor beta chains share one sample of origin, sequenced in a study of shared clonotypes between healthy human individuals. Some clones are missing from TCRdb's copy, which holds only in-frame ones; the method was immunoSEQ multiplex PCR. The data contain around 700,000 clones, approximately 79% of them singletons. Sequenced: memory CD4+ T cells sorted from blood. The subset is: CD45RA-negative fraction. These receptors came from a woman aged 25 to 39 in good health.

V is TRBV6-4 and J is TRBJ1-1; a possible D gene is TRBD1 (5 bases). V was trimmed by 4 bases and J by 9 bases, leaving 15 bases between them. CDR1 MRHNA and CDR2 SNTAGT come from the germline V gene. The CDR3 totals 13 residues. The CDR3 reads CASSVLSGTKAFF. CDR3 DNA sequence: TGTGCCAGCAGTGTCCTATCGGGGACCAAAGCTTTCTTT.

The chain carries TRBV5-8 and TRBJ2-6; maybe TRBD2 (7 bases). With 2 bases removed from V and 4 bases from J, the gap between germline ends came to 13 bases. Germline-derived CDR1 and CDR2 are SGHTS and YDEGEE. The CDR3 is 16 amino acids. The CDR3 protein is CASSFRGAPGANVLTF. For the CDR3, the DNA is TGTGCCAGCAGCTTCCGGGGGGCCCCGGGGGCCAACGTCCTGACTTTC.

The V and J genes are TRBV30 and TRBJ2-3; TRBD2 matches 7 bases. The CDR3 is 13 amino acids. V trimming: 5 bases; J trimming: 0 bases; junction bases outside the gene matches: 2. Germline V CDR1 and CDR2: GTSNPN, SVGIG (reference sequence). CDR3 loop: CAWGSGSTDTQYF. In nucleotides, the CDR3 is TGTGCCTGGGGTAGCGGGAGCACAGATACGCAGTATTTT. Combining the CDR3 with reference TRBV30 and TRBJ2-3 gives the whole variable domain SQTIHQWPATLVQPVGSPLSLECTVEGTSNPNLYWYRQAAGRGLQLLFYSVGIGQISSEVPQNLSASRPQDRQFILSSKKLLLSDSGFYLCAWGSGSTDTQYFGPGTRLTVL.

This clone was seen a few times. Other DNA sequences in the same sample also yield this CDR3. The genes are TRBV5-1 and TRBJ2-1, with TRBD1 identical over 7 bases. The trim removed 0 bases at V and 1 base at J, leaving 1 base unmatched. Germline lookup yields CDR1 SGHRS and CDR2 YFSETQ. The CDR3 spans 15 residues. CDR3 residues: CASSLDRGSYNEQFF. For the CDR3, the DNA is TGCGCCAGCAGCTTGGACAGGGGTTCCTACAATGAGCAGTTCTTC.

This chain connects TRBV5-1 to TRBJ2-7, with D perhaps matching TRBD1 (6 bases). The CDR3 spans 15 residues. V gave up 6 bases and J gave up 0 bases, with 16 bases separating them. Germline CDR1 reads SGHRS; CDR2 reads YFSETQ. The CDR3 nucleotides read TGCGCCAGCAATCTCGGTTGGGACAACTCCTACGAGCAGTACTTC. It encodes CASNLGWDNSYEQYF.

The rearrangement joins TRBV5-1 to TRBJ2-2; D is perhaps TRBD1 or TRBD2 (5 bases each). The CDR3 sequence is 16 residues long. Per germline, CDR1 SGHRS and CDR2 YFSETQ. Trimming took 4 bases from V and 6 from J, leaving 19 bases between them. CDR3 residues: CASSLGTGGLAGELFF. CDR3 coding DNA: TGCGCCAGCAGCCTCGGGACGGGTGGGTTGGCCGGGGAGCTGTTTTTT.

This clone was seen many times. The V gene is TRBV11-1, the J gene TRBJ2-1; D unresolved. V gave up 5 bases and J gave up 0 bases, with 11 bases separating them. The CDR3 contains 15 residues. The germline CDR1 and CDR2 sequences are SGHAT and FQDESV (reference sequence). The CDR3 protein is CASSPTPLSYNEQFF. The CDR3, as DNA: TGTGCCAGCAGCCCTACTCCCCTCTCCTACAATGAGCAGTTCTTC.

The chain joins TRBV23-1 to TRBJ1-1; the D is unclear. TRBV23-1 carries the ORF label, with uncertain function. Trimming took off 7 bases at V and 4 bases at J, with 19 bases between the two ends. The CDR3 is made up of 15 amino acids. Here the CDR3 DNA reads TGCGCCAGCACCCACCGAGGATGGGTTACCACTGAAGCTTTCTTT. It translates to CASTHRGWVTTEAFF.

The chain combines TRBV7-2 with TRBJ2-1; 8 bases agree with TRBD2. Germline-derived CDR1 and CDR2 are SGHTA and FQGNSA. CDR3 length equals 17 residues. Germline trimming cut 4 bases from V and 0 bases from J; bases unmatched to any gene: 8. The CDR3 nucleotides read TGTGCCAGCAGCTCCAGGGTCAGCGGGAGCTCCTACAATGAGCAGTTCTTC. This gives the protein CASSSRVSGSSYNEQFF.

The genes are TRBV2 and TRBJ2-2; D uncertain. The CDR3 extends over 11 amino acids. Trimming removed 6 bases from V and 6 bases from J, with 5 bases in between. In germline, CDR1 is SNHLY, CDR2 FYNNEI. The chain's CDR3 is CASSRAGELFF. The CDR3 DNA reads TGTGCCAGCAGCCGGGCCGGGGAGCTGTTTTTT.

There are many counts of this clone. The CDR3 DNA follows: TGCGCCAGCAGCCCGGGGGGGGCTGGAAACACCATATATTTT. It translates to CASSPGGAGNTIYF. The V call is TRBV5-1, the J call TRBJ1-3, with a tentative D call TRBD1 (5 bases). Germline assignment: CDR1 SGHRS and CDR2 YFSETQ. The V and J ends lost 4 bases and 2 bases respectively, with 10 bases between them. The CDR3 length is 14 residues.

This clone was picked up many times. This chain uses TRBV7-9 with TRBJ2-3; D remains ambiguous. This CDR3 is 14 amino acids long. Trimming took off 2 bases at V and 2 bases at J, with 8 bases between the two ends. CDR1 is SEHNR and CDR2 is FQNEAQ in the germline V gene (reference sequence). The DNA for the CDR3 is TGTGCCAGCAGCTTAACCGGCACCACAGATACGCAGTATTTT. It yields the protein CASSLTGTTDTQYF. Supplemented by reference TRBV7-9 and TRBJ2-3, the full variable domain reads DTGVSQNPRHKITKRGQNVTFRCDPISEHNRLYWYRQTLGQGPEFLTYFQNEAQLEKSRLLSDRFSAERPKGSFSTLEIQRTEQGDSAMYLCASSLTGTTDTQYFGPGTRLTVL.

CDR3 DNA: TGTGCCAGCAGCCCGGGACAGGGATTGTTCAATGAGCAGTTCTTC. This encodes CASSPGQGLFNEQFF. V gene TRBV7-9 combines with J gene TRBJ2-1; 9 nucleotides match TRBD1. This CDR3 has 15 amino acids. Per the germline V gene, CDR1 is SEHNR and CDR2 is FQNEAQ (reference sequence). V gave up 5 bases and J gave up 6 bases; unmatched junction bases: 8.

This clone was recorded once. The chain carries TRBV19 and TRBJ2-1; D is uncertain. Per germline, CDR1 LNHDA and CDR2 SQIVND (reference sequence). This CDR3 contains 15 residues. V lost 1 base and J lost 8, with 15 bases in between. The CDR3 spells CASSIAPKSLDEQFF. The CDR3 coding sequence is TGTGCCAGTAGTATAGCCCCCAAAAGCCTCGATGAGCAGTTCTTC.

The chain has TRBV5-4 and TRBJ2-5, with 11 bases matching TRBD2. The CDR3 length is 17 residues. Germline assignment: CDR1 SGHNT and CDR2 YYREEE (reference sequence). J lost 5 bases, V lost 1 base, and 10 bases had no gene match. The CDR3 loop is CASSLPVAGGLFETQYF. CDR3 in DNA: TGTGCCAGCAGCTTGCCAGTAGCGGGAGGGCTTTTTGAGACCCAGTACTTC.

This chain links TRBV5-3 with TRBJ1-5; TRBD1 aligns across 7 bases. TRBV5-3 is annotated as an ORF whose role is uncertain. The V segment lost 5 bases and the J segment 2 bases; nucleotides outside the gene matches: 7. This CDR3 contains 15 residues. The CDR3 coding sequence is TGTGCCAGAAGGCGTACAGGGGAAGGCAATCAGCCCCAGCATTTT. This translates into CARRRTGEGNQPQHF.

The chain combines TRBV6-1 with TRBJ2-2; D is perhaps TRBD1 or TRBD2 (5 bases each). V dropped 4 bases and J dropped 0 bases, with 9 bases sitting between them. This CDR3 has 15 amino acids. CDR1 and CDR2 from the germline V gene are MNHNS and SASEGT. CDR3 coding DNA: TGTGCCAGCAGTGTAATGGGACCGAACACCGGGGAGCTGTTTTTT. Amino acids: CASSVMGPNTGELFF.

This clone has just a few counts. Other DNA sequences within the sample encode an identical CDR3. The chain combines TRBV11-2 with TRBJ2-3; D not certain. Germline V gene data show CDR1 as SGHAT and CDR2 as FQNNGV. The CDR3 consists of 15 residues. Trimming removed 0 bases from V and 0 bases from J, with 7 bases in between. CDR3 bases: TGTGCCAGCAGCTTAGATCGGGCAAGCACAGATACGCAGTATTTT. The encoded protein is CASSLDRASTDTQYF. Complete variable domain (other parts from reference TRBV11-2 and TRBJ2-3): EAGVAQSPRYKIIEKRQSVAFWCNPISGHATLYWYQQILGQGPKLLIQFQNNGVVDDSQLPKDRFSAERLKGVDSTLKIQPAKLEDSAVYLCASSLDRASTDTQYFGPGTRLTVL.

J is TRBJ2-3 and V is TRBV11-2; the match to TRBD2 covers 8 bases. The CDR3 is 17 amino acids. V lost 6 bases to trimming and J lost 2 bases; unmatched junction nucleotides: 13. Looked up from germline, CDR1 is SGHAT and CDR2 is FQNNGV. The CDR3 DNA reads TGTGCCAGCAGGAAACTATGGACTAGCCGATACACAGATACGCAGTATTTT. Protein: CASRKLWTSRYTDTQYF.

The chain carries TRBV27 and TRBJ2-1; TRBD2 matches 13 bases. From germline, CDR1 is MNHEY and CDR2 SMNVEV (reference sequence). V was clipped by 5 bases and J by 4 bases; unmatched bases: 5. This CDR3 comprises 16 residues. DNA for the CDR3: TGTGCCAGCAGTCCAGGACTAGCGGGAGATTACAATGAGCAGTTCTTC. Amino acids: CASSPGLAGDYNEQFF.

V is TRBV2 and J is TRBJ2-7, with 9 bases that match TRBD1. CDR1 is SNHLY and CDR2 is FYNNEI in the germline V gene. This CDR3 spans 15 amino acids. The V segment lost 5 bases and the J segment 9 bases; nucleotides outside the gene matches: 14. The DNA for the CDR3 is TGTGCCAGCAGTCAAGAGGGACAGGGAATGATGGGGCAGTACTTC. It encodes CASSQEGQGMMGQYF. Full variable domain (rest looked up from reference TRBV2 and TRBJ2-7): EPEVTQTPSHQVTQMGQEVILRCVPISNHLYFYWYRQILGQKVEFLVSFYNNEISEKSEIFDDQFSVERPDGSNFTLKIRSTKLEDSAMYFCASSQEGQGMMGQYFGPGTRLTVT.

J is TRBJ2-1 and V is TRBV27; D perhaps matches TRBD2 (6 bases). V was clipped by 10 bases and J by 8 bases, with 24 bases between them. The CDR3 extends over 15 amino acids. CDR1 and CDR2 from the germline V gene are MNHEY and SMNVEV (reference sequence). Here the CDR3 reads CATAGEYSGGDEQFF. CDR3 bases: TGTGCCACCGCCGGGGAATACAGCGGAGGGGATGAGCAGTTCTTC.

The V call is TRBV2, the J call TRBJ2-3, with TRBD1 matching 7 bases. The J segment lost 8 bases and the V segment lost 3 bases, leaving 23 bases of the junction unmatched. Germline assignment: CDR1 SNHLY and CDR2 FYNNEI. This CDR3 spans 19 amino acids. Here the CDR3 DNA reads TGTGCCAGCAGTGATTATCTCGGGTCCAGGGGGAGTAAGTTGCCTACGCAGTATTTT. Its translation is CASSDYLGSRGSKLPTQYF.

About this clone: This CDR3 is also generated by other DNA sequences in the sample. The chain is built from TRBV2 and TRBJ2-5; TRBD1 agrees at 7 bases. This CDR3 region has 13 residues. Germline loops: CDR1 SNHLY, CDR2 FYNNEI. V gave up 4 bases and J gave up 1 base; unmatched junction bases: 0. CDR3: CASSGDSQETQYF. The CDR3 region has the DNA TGTGCCAGCAGTGGGGACAGCCAAGAGACCCAGTACTTC.

This clone came up a few times. The rearrangement joins TRBV28 to TRBJ1-1; D is perhaps TRBD1 (5 bases). Germline CDR1 and CDR2: MDHEN and SYDVKM. The V end lost 7 bases, the J end lost 0 bases, and 15 bases lay between the germline ends. The CDR3 is 15 amino acids. DNA for the CDR3: TGTGCCAGCACAGGGCCCCGACTTCTGAACACTGAAGCTTTCTTT. Translating it yields CASTGPRLLNTEAFF.

In the case of this clone: This may be a read error: a much more frequent sequence differs by one nucleotide. Distinct nucleotide sequences in the sample also encode this CDR3. The chain is built from TRBV7-6 and TRBJ1-1; D not certain. Germline V gene data show CDR1 as SGHVS and CDR2 as FNYEAQ. CDR3 length: 16 amino acids. In DNA form, the CDR3 reads TGCGCCAGCAGCTTAGTGGACTCCGGGGTCGACACTGAAGCTTTCTTT. It encodes CASSLVDSGVDTEAFF.

This clone was seen ten or more times. V and J are TRBV15 and TRBJ2-1; D might be TRBD2 (6 bases). V lost 4 bases and J 10 bases, leaving 17 bases between the germline ends. There are 14 residues in the CDR3. Germline-derived CDR1 and CDR2 are LNHNV and YYDKDF (reference sequence). The CDR3 protein is CATSTRLGSWEQFF. In DNA, the CDR3 is TGTGCCACCAGCACGAGACTAGGATCTTGGGAGCAGTTCTTC.

This clone came up a few times. The J gene is TRBJ1-3, the V gene TRBV5-1; D uncertain. V lost 6 bases, J lost 0 bases, and 10 bases lay in between. The CDR3 is 14 residues long. Germline V gene lookup returns CDR1 SGHRS and CDR2 YFSETQ. For the CDR3, the DNA is TGCGCCAGCACAGGTGGCGCCTCTGGAAACACCATATATTTT. Its protein product is CASTGGASGNTIYF.